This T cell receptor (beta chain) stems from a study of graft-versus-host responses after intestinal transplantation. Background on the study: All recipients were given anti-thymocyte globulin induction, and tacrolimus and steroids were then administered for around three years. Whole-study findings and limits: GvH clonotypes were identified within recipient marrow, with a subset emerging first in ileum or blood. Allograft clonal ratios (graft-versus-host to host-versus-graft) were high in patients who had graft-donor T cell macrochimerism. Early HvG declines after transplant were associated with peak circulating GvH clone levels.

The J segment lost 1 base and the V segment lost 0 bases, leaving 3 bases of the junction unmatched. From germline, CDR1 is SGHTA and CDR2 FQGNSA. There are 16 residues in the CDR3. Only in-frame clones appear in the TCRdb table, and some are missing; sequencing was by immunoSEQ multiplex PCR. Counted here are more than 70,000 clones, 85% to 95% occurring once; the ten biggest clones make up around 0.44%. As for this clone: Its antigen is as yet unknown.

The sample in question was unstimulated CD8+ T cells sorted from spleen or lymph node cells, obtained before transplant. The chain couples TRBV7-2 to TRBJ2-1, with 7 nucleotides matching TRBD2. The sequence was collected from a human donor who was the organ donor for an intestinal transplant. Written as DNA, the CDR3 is TGTGCCAGCAGCTTAGCGCGCGGGGGATCCTACAATGAGCAGTTCTTC. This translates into CASSLARGGSYNEQFF.